This T cell receptor (beta chain) was documented in a study of Graves' ophthalmopathy and Graves' hyperthyroidism. Study-wide results and limits: Built on 13 signatures, a model told ophthalmopathy apart from stable hyperthyroidism with 87.88% sensitivity and approximately 81% specificity.

Per the germline V gene, CDR1 is SGHTA and CDR2 is FQGNSA. The CDR3 is 13 residues long. The germline V and J ends were trimmed by 6 bases and 3 bases, with 9 bases remaining between them. Transcripts of RNA were the source for amplifying TCR beta CDR3 regions. HTBI primers were employed in first-round RT-PCR, then a second-round multiplex PCR followed. TCRdb used MiXCR to reprocess the multiplex PCR reads, holding one entry per CDR3 protein. The table shows hundreds of thousands of distinct CDR3 sequences, with 22% occurring only once. About this clonotype itself: Its matching antigen is unknown. This may arise from a read error, as a much more abundant clone is one base away.

It was from 9.5 to 10 ml of fresh peripheral blood that the PBMCs came. This clonotype was obtained from a woman younger than 35 with stable Graves' hyperthyroidism. Some clones in this sample may be carry-over from other donors' samples. The chain uses TRBV7-2 and TRBJ1-3; perhaps TRBD1 as D (5 bases). The sample consisted of peripheral blood. CDR3 DNA sequence: TGTGCCAGCAGTGGACAACTTGGAAACACCATATATTTT. This gives the protein CASSGQLGNTIYF.